The rows below give T cell receptor beta chains drawn from one sample of a study of long-term antiretroviral therapy in people with HIV. Assay used: immunoSEQ multiplex PCR; TCRdb lists only in-frame clones, some missing. In the table there are approximately 25,000 clones, around 79% of which are singletons. The material was unsorted PBMCs, obtained 1.2 years after starting antiretroviral therapy. These receptors were collected from a woman between 35 and 50 years old with HIV. The CDR3 runs from the conserved cysteine through the conserved F or W. Fields, in order: J gene, V gene, clone size, D gene, CDR3 DNA, CDR3 protein. D genes are given only for firm matches. Rows give clone size only sometimes, using once, few, many, or a class for an expanded clone.

TRBJ1-1 TRBV14 . . TGTGCCAGCAGCCAACAGTCGAACACTGAAGCTTTCTTT CASSQQSNTEAFF
TRBJ1-6 TRBV5-6 . TRBD1 TGTGCCAGCAGCTTTAGAGACAGGGATAATTCACCCCTCCACTTT CASSFRDRDNSPLHF
TRBJ1-2 TRBV7-8 . . TGTGCCAGCAGCTTAAGGGGTGGAGATGGCTACACCTTC CASSLRGGDGYTF
TRBJ2-7 TRBV7-2 . . TGTGCCAGCAGCTTCTCGCGGATAAACTACGAGCAGTACTTC CASSFSRINYEQYF
TRBJ1-4 TRBV5-1 . . TGCGCCAGCAGCTTAGAGACGGGGGGGGGTGAAAAACTGTTTTTT CASSLETGGGEKLFF
TRBJ2-1 TRBV7-9 . TRBD1 TGTGCCAGCAGCCCTTCGGACAGGGAGTACAATGAGCAGTTCTTC CASSPSDREYNEQFF
TRBJ2-5 TRBV4-1 . TRBD2 TGCGCCAGCAGCCAAGTCCTTAGCGGGAGGGAGACCCAGTACTTC CASSQVLSGRETQYF
TRBJ2-3 TRBV7-8 . TRBD1 TGTGCCAGCAGCTTAGACAGGGGAAACACAGATACGCAGTATTTT CASSLDRGNTDTQYF
TRBJ2-7 TRBV2 . . TGTGCACAGCAGTTGTTTACGGGAAAAAGCTACGAGCAGTACTTC CAQQLFTGKSYEQYF
TRBJ2-1 TRBV19 . . TGTGCCAGTAGTATGGGAGGAAATGAGCAGTTCTTC CASSMGGNEQFF
TRBJ2-5 TRBV14 . . TGTGCCAGCAGCCAATCCGGTACTGTACAGACCCAGTACTTC CASSQSGTVQTQYF
TRBJ2-1 TRBV7-9 . TRBD1 TGTGCCAGCAGCCCCGACAGGGTTACGGGTAATGAGCAGTTCTTC CASSPDRVTGNEQFF
TRBJ2-1 TRBV5-4 . TRBD1 TGTGCCAGCAGCTTGGGGACAGGGGGATACAATGAGCAGTTCTTC CASSLGTGGYNEQFF
TRBJ2-7 TRBV11-2 . . TGTGCCAGCAGCCTAGTAGGGGGAGTAAGCTCCTACGAGCAGTACTTC CASSLVGGVSSYEQYF
TRBJ1-1 TRBV19 . . TGTGCCAGTAGCCCCGGCGCGTCCACTGAAGCTTTCTTT CASSPGASTEAFF
TRBJ1-5 TRBV19 . . TGTGCCAGTAGTCTAACAGGGTTCAGCAATCAGCCCCAGCATTTT CASSLTGFSNQPQHF
TRBJ1-4 TRBV7-6 once TRBD1 TGTGCCAGCAGCCCAAGGACAGGCCTAAGCAATGAAAAACTGTTTTTT CASSPRTGLSNEKLFF
TRBJ1-2 TRBV5-1 . . TGCGCCAGCAGCTTGGCGATGAGTCAGGGCTACACCTTC CASSLAMSQGYTF
TRBJ1-2 TRBV5-1 . . TGCGCCAGCAGCCAGGACGCCCGGGGCTATGGCTACACCTTC CASSQDARGYGYTF
TRBJ1-4 TRBV10-2 . TRBD1 TGCGCCAGCAGGACAGGGGGCCACGAAAAACTGTTTTTT CASRTGGHEKLFF
TRBJ2-5 TRBV5-8 . TRBD1 TGTGCCAGCGGGACAGGGATTCCGTCGGAGACCCAGTACTTC CASGTGIPSETQYF
TRBJ2-7 TRBV7-9 . . TGTGCCAGCAGCTTCCCCAATTCTGAGGAGCAGTACTTC CASSFPNSEEQYF
TRBJ1-1 TRBV4-3 . . TGCGCCAGCAGCCTTCAGGACCGGAACACTGAAGCTTTCTTT CASSLQDRNTEAFF
TRBJ1-1 TRBV6-5 . . TGTGCCACTCCTACTTACAATTCGGAAGCTTTCTTT CATPTYNSEAFF
TRBJ1-3 TRBV19 . TRBD1 TGTGCCAGTAGTGCAATCATACAGGGGACCTCTGGAAACACCATATATTTT CASSAIIQGTSGNTIYF
TRBJ1-5 TRBV9 . . TGTGCCAGCAGCGTAGCGGATGTGGGCAATCAGCCCCAGCATTTT CASSVADVGNQPQHF
TRBJ1-1 TRBV10-2 . . TGCGCCAGCAGTGTCGGTGGTTACACTGAAGCTTTCTTT CASSVGGYTEAFF
TRBJ1-1 TRBV11-3 . . TGTGCCAGCAGCTCCCCCCAAATTGGAAGGGAAGCTTTCTTT CASSSPQIGREAFF
TRBJ2-7 TRBV29-1 . . TGCAGCGTTGCTCCGGCCAATACCTACGAGCAGTACTTC CSVAPANTYEQYF
TRBJ2-5 TRBV19 few . TGTGCCAGTTCCGGGACTTTAAAAGAGACCCAGTACTTC CASSGTLKETQYF
TRBJ2-3 TRBV9 . TRBD2 TGTGCCAGCAGCGTAGCCGGGAGGACAGATACGCAGTATTTT CASSVAGRTDTQYF
TRBJ1-2 TRBV19 few TRBD1 TGTGCCAGTAGTATACTGGGACAGGGGAAGGGTGGCTACACCTTC CASSILGQGKGGYTF
TRBJ2-7 TRBV2 . TRBD1 TGTGCCAGCAGTGAACAGGGGACAGCCTACGAGCAGTACTTC CASSEQGTAYEQYF
TRBJ2-7 TRBV10-3 . TRBD1 TGTGCCATCAGTGATACCAAGACAGGGTCCCACGAGCAGTACTTC CAISDTKTGSHEQYF
TRBJ1-1 TRBV5-6 . . TGTGCCAGCAGCTTGTTATCCGGGGCTGAAGCTTTCTTT CASSLLSGAEAFF
TRBJ2-7 TRBV9 . . TGTGCCAGCAGCGTAGAGGGAGACCCTACCTACGAGCAGTACTTC CASSVEGDPTYEQYF
TRBJ1-2 TRBV14 . . TGTGCCAGCAGCCAAGACAGTATCTATGGCTACACCTTC CASSQDSIYGYTF
TRBJ1-2 TRBV7-8 . TRBD1 TGTGCCAGCAGCCCGGGACAGGGGGGCTATGGCTACACCTTC CASSPGQGGYGYTF
TRBJ2-5 TRBV27 . TRBD2 TGTGCCAGCAGTCATGCGCCACTAGCGGCCGAAGAGACCCAGTACTTC CASSHAPLAAEETQYF
TRBJ2-5 TRBV11-2 . . TGTGCCAGCAGCTTAGTGGCAGGGCCCGGTGAGACCCAGTACTTC CASSLVAGPGETQYF
TRBJ1-1 TRBV7-7 . . TGTGCCAGCAGCTTGGATAGGGGCACTGAAGCTTTCTTT CASSLDRGTEAFF
TRBJ2-3 TRBV7-9 few TRBD2 TGTGCCAGCAGCCCGAGACTAGCTCGGGCAGATACGCAGTATTTT CASSPRLARADTQYF
TRBJ1-4 TRBV5-1 once . TGCGCCAGCAGCTTCGGGAATCCGGCAACTAATGAAAAACTGTTTTTT CASSFGNPATNEKLFF
TRBJ2-4 TRBV18 . . TGTGCCAGCTCACCCCCGGAGGCAGCCAAAAACATTCAGTACTTC CASSPPEAAKNIQYF
TRBJ2-7 TRBV9 . . TGTGCCAGCAGCCCCCTGGACGCGGTGGACGAGCAGTACTTC CASSPLDAVDEQYF
TRBJ1-5 TRBV6-5 . . TGTGCCAGCAGTTACTCTTCCGGGTCGCCCCAGCATTTT CASSYSSGSPQHF
TRBJ1-5 TRBV9 . . TGTGCCAGCAGCGTATCCGGATATCAGCCCCAGCATTTT CASSVSGYQPQHF
TRBJ2-7 TRBV27 once TRBD2 TGTGCCAGCAGTCCAGGGACTAGCGGCTCCTACGAGCAGTACTTC CASSPGTSGSYEQYF
TRBJ1-1 TRBV9 . TRBD1 TGTGCCAGCAGCGTCGACGGCAGGGGGACTGAAGCTTTCTTT CASSVDGRGTEAFF
TRBJ2-4 TRBV30 . . TGTGCCTGGGCCGAGGGTGCCCTAGCCAAAAACATTCAGTACTTC CAWAEGALAKNIQYF
TRBJ2-3 TRBV9 once TRBD1 TGTGCCAGCAGCGGGCGAGACAGGGGAACAGATACGCAGTATTTT CASSGRDRGTDTQYF
TRBJ2-3 TRBV29-1 . . TGCAGCGTTGTTATGAGCGATACAGATACGCAGTATTTT CSVVMSDTDTQYF